This T cell receptor beta chain was recorded in a study of blood T cell repertoires in COVID-19. Turning to the study itself: Both acute and convalescent COVID-19 samples were obtained from the United States, Italy and Spain. PBMCs, B-cell-depleted T cells, or T cells were the source of the cDNA or gDNA that made up the material.

This clone appeared once. The CDR3 is 13 amino acids. The germline V gene encodes CDR1 SGDLS and CDR2 YYNGEE. Trimming shortened V by 1 base and J by 3 bases, and 7 bases separated the two germline ends. Source study methods: Nucleated cell number was recorded as an estimate derived from reference gene primer amplification. Sequencing used immunoSEQ multiplex PCR; TCRdb keeps in-frame clones, though not all of them. From that table come the V and J calls and clone size; the DNA was used to work out D and trimming. In the table there are approximately 240,000 clones, roughly 87% of which are singletons.

The J gene is TRBJ1-1, the V gene TRBV9; a weak D match, TRBD1 (5 bases). The source is a woman under 30 who had recovered from COVID-19. What was sequenced was peripheral blood. The CDR3 DNA follows: TGTGCCAGCAGCGTACAGGGCGACACTGAAGCTTTCTTT. Translation: CASSVQGDTEAFF.